The next 20 T cell receptor beta chains were all read from a single sample in a study of blood T cell repertoires in COVID-19. Method: immunoSEQ multiplex PCR; TCRdb's copy keeps in-frame clones and lacks some. This sample carries 60,000 to 65,000 clones, 74% of them seen once, and the ten largest clones take 28%. The sample was peripheral blood. These receptors originate from an elderly woman with acute or convalescent COVID-19.

The chain recombines TRBV19 with TRBJ1-5, with D unclear. The CDR3 has 12 amino acids. Trimming stripped 5 bases from V and 7 bases from J, with 9 bases between. Germline V gene lookup returns CDR1 LNHDA and CDR2 SQIVND (reference sequence). The CDR3 spells CASSPPGQPQHF. In nucleotides, the CDR3 is TGTGCCAGTAGTCCCCCGGGGCAGCCCCAGCATTTT. Full variable domain (outside the CDR3, taken from reference TRBV19 and TRBJ1-5): DGGITQSPKYLFRKEGQNVTLSCEQNLNHDAMYWYRQDPGQGLRLIYYSQIVNDFQKGDIAEGYSVSREKKESFPLTVTSAQKNPTAFYLCASSPPGQPQHFGDGTRLSIL.

CDR3 sequence reads: CSVIGQMNTEAFF. The CDR3 DNA is TGCAGCGTGATAGGACAGATGAACACTGAAGCTTTCTTT. This chain uses TRBV29-1 with TRBJ1-1, with a tentative D call TRBD1 (6 bases). V was trimmed by 6 bases and J by 0 bases, leaving 11 bases between them. The V gene's germline CDR1 is SQVTM and CDR2 ANQGSEA. This CDR3 has 13 residues.

CDR3 coding DNA: TGTGCCAGCAGTTCCCCGGGTGATACCGGAAACACTGAAGCTTTCTTT. Its translation: CASSSPGDTGNTEAFF. The chain is built from TRBV6-2 or TRBV6-3 and TRBJ1-1; no clear D. The V end lost 4 bases, the J end lost 2 bases, and 17 bases lay between the germline ends. Germline V gene lookup returns CDR1 MNHEY and CDR2 SVGEGT. CDR3 length: 16 amino acids.

This sequence joins TRBV28 and TRBJ2-2; D is unresolved. The CDR3 consists of 11 residues. The V end was cut by 9 bases, the J end by 7 bases, with 9 bases between. Germline V CDR1 and CDR2: MDHEN, SYDVKM. This chain's CDR3 is CASKFYGELFF. CDR3 nucleotide sequence: TGTGCCAGTAAATTTTACGGGGAGCTGTTTTTT.

The chain is built from TRBV7-2 and TRBJ2-1, with 10 bases aligning to TRBD1. The CDR3 extends over 14 amino acids. CDR1 SGHTA and CDR2 FQGNSA come from the germline V gene. Losses at the gene ends were 2 bases for V and 8 bases for J; bases not matched to a gene: 3. CDR3 nucleotides: TGTGCCAGCAGCTTAAGGACAGGGGGGGATGAGCAGTTCTTC. Residues: CASSLRTGGDEQFF.

This clone appeared once. This sequence joins TRBV10-3 and TRBJ1-1; D might be TRBD1 (6 bases). Trimming removed 0 bases from V and 1 base from J, with 6 bases in between. Germline V gives CDR1 ENHRY, CDR2 SYGVKD. The CDR3 runs 14 residues. CDR3 sequence (DNA): TGTGCCATCAGTGAGTCAGGGGGGAACACTGAAGCTTTCTTT. Amino acid sequence: CAISESGGNTEAFF.

The rearrangement joins TRBV30 to TRBJ2-1; 8 nucleotides agree with TRBD2. Trimming removed 4 bases from V and 3 bases from J; junction bases left unmatched: 5. The CDR3 contains 14 residues. CDR1 GTSNPN and CDR2 SVGIG come from the germline V gene (reference sequence). The CDR3 DNA reads as TGTGCCTGGAATAGCGGGACTCTCTACAATGAGCAGTTCTTC. Translation gives CAWNSGTLYNEQFF.

V usage is TRBV2 and J usage is TRBJ1-2, with D uncertain. With 3 bases removed from V and 6 bases from J, the gap between germline ends came to 8 bases. CDR3 length equals 12 residues. Germline lookup yields CDR1 SNHLY and CDR2 FYNNEI. The CDR3 DNA reads TGTGCCAGCAGTGAGGTAACAGATGGCTACACCTTC. Residues: CASSEVTDGYTF.

The genes are TRBV28 and TRBJ1-2, with TRBD1 identical over 7 bases. With 7 bases clipped from V and 8 bases from J, the junction kept 19 bases outside the gene matches. This CDR3 is 16 amino acids long. Germline CDR1 reads MDHEN; CDR2 reads SYDVKM. For the CDR3, the DNA is TGTGCCAGCACCCTGGACCCCGGGACAGTGCTTAGAGGCTACACCTTC. Protein product: CASTLDPGTVLRGYTF.

This sequence joins TRBV28 and TRBJ1-6; a possible D gene is TRBD1 (5 bases). V was shortened by 6 bases and J by 0 bases, with 9 bases between the two germline ends. Germline V CDR1 and CDR2: MDHEN, SYDVKM. The CDR3 consists of 15 residues. The CDR3 loop reads CASSGGSSYNSPLHF. The CDR3 coding sequence is TGTGCCAGCAGCGGGGGAAGCTCCTATAATTCACCCCTCCACTTT. The full variable domain, rest sourced from reference TRBV28 and TRBJ1-6, is DVKVTQSSRYLVKRTGEKVFLECVQDMDHENMFWYRQDPGLGLRLIYFSYDVKMKEKGDIPEGYSVSREKKERFSLILESASTNQTSMYLCASSGGSSYNSPLHFGNGTRLTVT.

The rearrangement links TRBV29-1 to TRBJ1-5; 8 positions match TRBD1. Germline lookup yields CDR1 SQVTM and CDR2 ANQGSEA. The CDR3 extends over 13 amino acids. With V trimmed by 3 bases and J by 4 bases, 2 bases remained unmatched. This CDR3 reads CSVDQGANQPQHF. CDR3 nucleotide sequence: TGCAGCGTTGATCAGGGGGCTAATCAGCCCCAGCATTTT.

This chain connects TRBV7-3 to TRBJ2-1, with 7 bases that match TRBD1. V gave up 2 bases and J gave up 6 bases; unmatched junction bases: 1. Germline V gives CDR1 SGHTA, CDR2 FQGTGA. The CDR3 is 13 amino acids. CDR3 sequence reads: CASSLGTVNEQFF. The CDR3 nucleotides read TGTGCCAGCAGCTTAGGGACAGTCAATGAGCAGTTCTTC.

The chain carries TRBV12-3 or TRBV12-4 and TRBJ2-5, with unresolved D. CDR3 size: 13 residues. Between the trimmed V and J ends, which lost 8 bases and 4 bases, there was a span of 14 bases. CDR3 coding DNA: TGTGCCAGCCGGGTGCGGCTAGGAGAGACCCAGTACTTC. Translation gives CASRVRLGETQYF.

This clone was seen more than once but under ten times. This rearrangement joins TRBV10-1 to TRBJ2-7; 9 bases are shared with TRBD2. Germline CDR1 and CDR2: WNHNN and SYGVQD (reference sequence). Trimming at V came to 5 bases and at J to 3 bases, leaving 5 bases not matched to a gene. This CDR3 region has 14 residues. The CDR3: CASSYLAGSYEQYF. In DNA form, the CDR3 reads TGCGCCAGCAGTTATCTAGCGGGAAGCTACGAGCAGTACTTC.

This chain connects TRBV18 to TRBJ1-1; 7 bases are a match to TRBD1. This CDR3 is built from 14 residues. With 0 bases clipped from V and 12 bases from J, the junction kept 10 bases outside the gene matches. CDR1 and CDR2 from the germline V gene are KGHSH and LQKENI. The DNA for the CDR3 is TGTGCCAGCTCACCACCGGGCAGGGGGTTAAAAACTTTCTTT. As protein: CASSPPGRGLKTFF.

This clone was seen a handful of times. J is TRBJ2-7 and V is TRBV5-4, with TRBD2 as a possible D gene (6 bases). Germline assignment: CDR1 SGHNT and CDR2 YYREEE (reference sequence). This CDR3 contains 15 residues. V dropped 3 bases and J dropped 3 bases, with 16 bases sitting between them. The CDR3 nucleotides read TGTGCCAGCAGCTCGGCCGGGAGATCGGACTACGAGCAGTACTTC. This sequence encodes CASSSAGRSDYEQYF.

The rearrangement links TRBV7-8 to TRBJ2-2, with 11 bases that match TRBD2. This CDR3 is built from 19 residues. CDR1 and CDR2 (germline): SGHVS, FQNEAQ. The ends lost 3 bases at V and 4 bases at J; junction bases unmatched: 13. CDR3 sequence (DNA): TGTGCCAGCAGCTTCGGTGTCGGTAGCGGGAGGGCGGGCACCGGGGAGCTGTTTTTT. Protein product: CASSFGVGSGRAGTGELFF.

The V call is TRBV10-3, the J call TRBJ2-5; weak D call: TRBD1 (5 bases). Trimming stripped 3 bases from V and 7 bases from J, with 12 bases between. This CDR3 is 13 amino acids long. Germline CDR1 reads ENHRY; CDR2 reads SYGVKD. The CDR3 sequence is CAISDGSQGTQYF. In DNA, the CDR3 is TGTGCCATCAGTGACGGCTCCCAGGGGACCCAGTACTTC.

This clone was observed a few times. This rearrangement joins TRBV30 to TRBJ1-1; 8 nucleotides align to TRBD1. V lost 2 bases and J lost 4; bases outside the gene matches: 3. CDR1 and CDR2 from the germline V gene are GTSNPN and SVGIG (reference sequence). The CDR3 covers 13 residues. CDR3 bases: TGTGCCTGGAGTTCGACAGGGGTCACTGAAGCTTTCTTT. It codes for CAWSSTGVTEAFF. The complete variable domain, with remaining parts taken from reference TRBV30 and TRBJ1-1, reads SQTIHQWPATLVQPVGSPLSLECTVEGTSNPNLYWYRQAAGRGLQLLFYSVGIGQISSEVPQNLSASRPQDRQFILSSKKLLLSDSGFYLCAWSSTGVTEAFFGQGTRLTVV.

Only one count was recorded for this clone. The gene calls are TRBV28 and TRBJ1-1, with D possibly TRBD1 on 6 matching bases. The V and J ends lost 7 bases and 4 bases respectively, with 10 bases between them. Germline CDR1 and CDR2: MDHEN and SYDVKM. This CDR3 spans 12 amino acids. CDR3: CASKDSSTEAFF. The CDR3, as DNA: TGTGCCAGCAAGGACAGCTCCACTGAAGCTTTCTTT.